This record looks at one T cell receptor (beta chain) sequence and its context. The data belong to a study of blood T cell repertoires in COVID-19. Whole-study context: The study drew acute and convalescent COVID-19 samples from the United States, Italy and Spain.

The CDR3 length is 14 residues. The V segment lost 5 bases and the J segment 10 bases; nucleotides outside the gene matches: 8. The V gene's germline CDR1 is MNHNY and CDR2 SVGAGI (reference sequence). Sequencing was performed with immunoSEQ multiplex PCR; in TCRdb, only in-frame clones are kept and a portion is missing. The sample holds 300,000 to 450,000 clones; around 86% are singletons and the top ten take about 3%. The material sequenced was peripheral blood. The source is a human donor in a cohort sampled during active COVID-19. The V call is TRBV6-6, the J call TRBJ2-1; TRBD2 aligns across 10 bases. The CDR3 nucleotides read TGTGCCAGCAGTCCCGGCCTAGCGGGAGACGAGCAGTTCTTC. The encoded protein is CASSPGLAGDEQFF.